This note documents a single TCR beta chain sequence. TCRdb's copy holds only in-frame clones and misses some; the assay was immunoSEQ multiplex PCR. The data hold tens of thousands of clones, with more than 75% observed a single time. The CDR3 covers 14 residues. Trimming shortened V by 0 bases and J by 6 bases, and 14 bases separated the two germline ends. The germline V gene has CDR1 GTSNPN and CDR2 SVGIG (reference sequence). This entry is derived from a study of blood T cell repertoires in COVID-19. The rearrangement joins TRBV30 to TRBJ1-2; D is possibly TRBD1 (6 bases). This TCR derives from a man older than 75 with active or convalescent COVID-19. The specimen sequenced was peripheral blood. The CDR3 nucleotides are TGTGCCTGGAGTGTTGGCCAGGGGATTGATGGCTACACCTTC. Translated, it gives CAWSVGQGIDGYTF.